This T cell receptor beta chain is from a study of tumor-infiltrating lymphocytes in localized non-small cell lung cancer. TCRdb's copy holds only in-frame clones and misses some; the assay was immunoSEQ multiplex PCR. Among 3,000 to 5,000 clones, 60% to 80% were seen once, and the ten largest hold approximately 24%. V was cut by 3 bases and J by 7 bases, with 7 bases left in between. CDR1 and CDR2 (germline): KGHSH, LQKENI. CDR3 length: 12 amino acids. This clone was counted between two and nine times. Its specificity is unknown. Study-wide results and caveats: TCRbeta sequencing showed higher T cell infiltration in tumors than uninvolved lung. Different pieces of the same tissue went to different assays, confounding technical variation with intratumor heterogeneity. Only some patients had TCR sequencing, depending on available tissue.

The rearrangement links TRBV18 to TRBJ1-3, with D tentatively TRBD1 (5 bases). The material sequenced was uninvolved lung tissue not adjacent to the tumor. The clonotype comes from a human donor with non-small cell lung cancer. CDR3 region: CASSPAGNTIYF. CDR3 DNA sequence: TGTGCCAGCTCACCGGCAGGGAACACCATATATTTT.